The 21 T cell receptor beta chains below come from one sample, sequenced in a study of T cell responses to AZD1222 COVID-19 vaccine. Using immunoSEQ multiplex PCR, the repertoire was profiled, and TCRdb retains in-frame clones only, with some absent. Of some 140,000 clones listed, approximately 92% are singletons. The sample in question was peripheral blood, obtained on day 0 of AZD1222 vaccination. These receptors were collected from an adult in good health.

The V and J genes are TRBV6-5 and TRBJ1-1, with no clear D. Per the germline V gene, CDR1 is MNHEY and CDR2 is SVGAGI. V lost 5 bases and J lost 5, with 18 bases in between. This CDR3 is 15 amino acids long. DNA of the CDR3: TGTGCCAGCAGTACAACCCGGACGGGAAGGACTGAAGCTTTCTTT. This encodes CASSTTRTGRTEAFF.

V is TRBV19 and J is TRBJ1-3; D gene unclear. Per the germline V gene, CDR1 is LNHDA and CDR2 is SQIVND (reference sequence). The length of the CDR3 is 15 residues. V lost 3 bases to trimming and J lost 0 bases, with 9 bases between them. CDR3: CASSIGYPSGNTIYF. The CDR3 nucleotides read TGTGCCAGTAGTATCGGCTACCCCTCTGGAAACACCATATATTTT.

J is TRBJ2-1 and V is TRBV25-1; tentative D call: TRBD1 (6 bases). This CDR3 region has 14 residues. Germline assignment: CDR1 MGHDK and CDR2 SYGVNS. V was shortened by 7 bases and J by 9 bases, with 19 bases between the two germline ends. CDR3 in DNA: TGTGCCAGCACCGCGGACAGCCAAGGGGGTGAGCAGTTCTTC. Its protein is CASTADSQGGEQFF.

This chain connects TRBV7-9 to TRBJ2-1, with 13 bases aligning to TRBD2. This CDR3 spans 18 amino acids. Germline values: CDR1 SEHNR, CDR2 FQNEAQ (reference sequence). V was clipped by 5 bases and J by 1 base; unmatched bases: 8. The CDR3 region has the DNA TGTGCCAGCAGCACCACTAGCGGGAGGGCCCTTTCCTACAATGAGCAGTTCTTC. The encoded protein is CASSTTSGRALSYNEQFF.

V and J are TRBV30 and TRBJ1-2; no definite D call. Trimming shortened V by 8 bases and J by 0 bases, and 7 bases separated the two germline ends. Germline CDR1 reads GTSNPN; CDR2 reads SVGIG (reference sequence). This CDR3 is built from 11 residues. The CDR3, as DNA: TGTGCCCACGGGACTAACTATGGCTACACCTTC. Its protein is CAHGTNYGYTF.

J is TRBJ2-5 and V is TRBV11-2; D possibly corresponds to TRBD2 (7 bases). This CDR3 region has 12 residues. V dropped 9 bases and J dropped 5 bases, with 13 bases sitting between them. Germline V gene data show CDR1 as SGHAT and CDR2 as FQNNGV. The CDR3 DNA reads as TGTGCCAGTGAGGGGGGGAGGGAGACCCAGTACTTC. Translation gives CASEGGRETQYF.

This clone came up once. This chain uses TRBV2 with TRBJ2-3; the match to TRBD2 covers 10 bases. The CDR3 length is 16 residues. With 0 bases clipped from V and 7 bases from J, the junction kept 7 bases outside the gene matches. Per the germline V gene, CDR1 is SNHLY and CDR2 is FYNNEI. The CDR3 sequence: CASSEAEVAGGYTQYF. The CDR3 DNA reads TGTGCCAGCAGTGAAGCCGAGGTAGCGGGAGGATATACGCAGTATTTT.

This sequence joins TRBV29-1 and TRBJ2-7, with 15 positions matching TRBD2. The CDR3 has 16 amino acids. Germline V lookup: CDR1 SQVTM, CDR2 ANQGSEA. Unmatched junction bases numbered 8, after V lost 0 bases and J lost 8 bases. The CDR3 protein is CSVEDRLGTSGRKQYF. DNA for the CDR3: TGCAGCGTTGAAGATCGACTCGGGACTAGCGGGAGGAAGCAGTACTTC.

The V and J genes are TRBV5-4 and TRBJ1-1; maybe TRBD1 (5 bases). Germline V lookup: CDR1 SGHNT, CDR2 YYREEE (reference sequence). This CDR3 spans 14 amino acids. Trimming cost V 4 bases and J 0 bases, with 10 bases left between them. The CDR3 nucleotides are TGTGCCAGCAGCGCGACAGTTATGAACACTGAAGCTTTCTTT. Residues: CASSATVMNTEAFF.

This chain joins TRBV7-2 and TRBJ2-7; possibly TRBD1 for D (7 bases). Trimming cost V 4 bases and J 7 bases, with 11 bases left between them. CDR1 is SGHTA and CDR2 is FQGNSA in the germline V gene. CDR3 size: 12 residues. CDR3 residues: CASSSTGREQYF. The CDR3 region has the DNA TGTGCCAGCAGCTCGACAGGGAGGGAGCAGTACTTC.

This chain joins TRBV11-3 and TRBJ2-3; D remains ambiguous. V shed 3 bases and J shed 2 bases, with 9 bases lying between them. This CDR3 comprises 14 residues. In germline, CDR1 is SGHNT, CDR2 YENEEA. CDR3 bases: TGTGCCAGCAGCTTTGGGCACCACACAGATACGCAGTATTTT. This translates into CASSFGHHTDTQYF.

In DNA, the CDR3 is TGTGCCAGCAGCCGACAGGGAGTCGGCAATCAGCCCCAGCATTTT. Translation gives CASSRQGVGNQPQHF. V gene TRBV2 combines with J gene TRBJ1-5; TRBD1 aligns across 7 bases. Trimming at V came to 6 bases and at J to 2 bases, leaving 7 bases not matched to a gene. This CDR3 contains 15 residues. Germline CDR1 reads SNHLY; CDR2 reads FYNNEI.

The CDR3 region is CASSLVRQGANDEQFF. Written as DNA, the CDR3 is TGTGCCAGCAGCTTAGTTCGACAGGGGGCGAACGATGAGCAGTTCTTC. The chain combines TRBV7-9 with TRBJ2-1; TRBD1 matches at 10 bases. Germline CDR1 reads SEHNR; CDR2 reads FQNEAQ (reference sequence). V shed 1 base and J 8 bases; nucleotides not matched to a gene: 8. The CDR3 runs to 16 residues.

The chain has TRBV27 and TRBJ2-1; D may be TRBD2 (5 bases). There are 14 residues in the CDR3. Germline CDR1 reads MNHEY; CDR2 reads SMNVEV (reference sequence). V was shortened by 4 bases and J by 2 bases, with 9 bases between the two germline ends. CDR3 in DNA: TGTGCCAGCAGTTCCGGACTGGCCTACAATGAGCAGTTCTTC. Encoded protein: CASSSGLAYNEQFF.

This sequence joins TRBV10-3 and TRBJ1-5; TRBD1 agrees at 7 bases. The CDR3 contains 14 residues. Germline assignment: CDR1 ENHRY and CDR2 SYGVKD. V lost 0 bases and J lost 5; bases outside the gene matches: 1. The CDR3 reads CAISESTGDQPQHF. DNA of the CDR3: TGTGCCATCAGTGAGTCCACAGGGGATCAGCCCCAGCATTTT.

This chain connects TRBV5-6 to TRBJ1-2; TRBD1 matches 8 bases. Looked up from germline, CDR1 is SGHDT and CDR2 is YYEEEE. Trimming removed 5 bases from V and 5 bases from J; junction bases left unmatched: 11. The CDR3 loop spans 15 amino acids. CDR3: CASSFTPQGAYGYTF. The CDR3 DNA sequence: TGTGCCAGCAGTTTCACCCCCCAGGGGGCATATGGCTACACCTTC.

This clone was recorded only once. J is TRBJ2-7 and V is TRBV5-5, with 8 bases that match TRBD1. V lost 2 bases, J lost 6 bases, and 7 bases stayed unmatched. The CDR3 is 14 amino acids. Germline-derived CDR1 and CDR2 are SGHKS and YYEKEE (reference sequence). CDR3 DNA sequence: TGTGCCAGCAGCTTCTCAGGGGGCCGTTCCGAGCAGTACTTC. Its translation is CASSFSGGRSEQYF. The variable domain in full, with the rest retrieved from reference TRBV5-5 and TRBJ2-7, is DAGVTQSPTHLIKTRGQQVTLRCSPISGHKSVSWYQQVLGQGPQFIFQYYEKEERGRGNFPDRFSARQFPNYSSELNVNALLLGDSALYLCASSFSGGRSEQYFGPGTRLTVT.

The chain uses TRBV18 and TRBJ1-1, with TRBD1 matching over 7 bases. Germline V gene lookup returns CDR1 KGHSH and CDR2 LQKENI. The CDR3 runs 13 residues. The V and J ends lost 6 bases and 1 base, in that order; junction bases with no gene match: 2. This CDR3 is CASSRQGNTEAFF. The DNA of the CDR3 is TGTGCCAGCTCCCGACAGGGGAACACTGAAGCTTTCTTT. The full variable domain, its missing parts supplied by reference TRBV18 and TRBJ1-1, is NAGVMQNPRHLVRRRGQEARLRCSPMKGHSHVYWYRQLPEEGLKFMVYLQKENIIDESGMPKERFSAEFPKEGPSILRIQQVVRGDSAAYFCASSRQGNTEAFFGQGTRLTVV.

The chain recombines TRBV30 with TRBJ1-5; TRBD1 matches at 9 bases. The junction had 4 bases not matched to a gene; V was cut back by 2 bases and J by 2 bases. This CDR3 contains 15 residues. Germline V CDR1 and CDR2: GTSNPN, SVGIG (reference sequence). CDR3 nucleotides: TGTGCCTGGAGTCCGGGACAGGGTGGCAATCAGCCCCAGCATTTT. It is translated as CAWSPGQGGNQPQHF.

This chain connects TRBV4-1 to TRBJ1-1, with D hard to call. Germline CDR1 is MGHRA and CDR2 is YSYEKL. The V and J ends lost 0 bases and 3 bases respectively, with 17 bases between them. This CDR3 region has 17 residues. For the CDR3, the DNA is TGCGCCAGCAGCCAAGACGACGACCCATTGGCGTACACTGAAGCTTTCTTT. This encodes CASSQDDDPLAYTEAFF.

The rearrangement joins TRBV29-1 to TRBJ2-7; 9 bases align to TRBD1. The CDR3 runs 12 residues. Losses at the gene ends were 7 bases for V and 6 bases for J; bases not matched to a gene: 7. Per the germline V gene, CDR1 is SQVTM and CDR2 is ANQGSEA. The CDR3: CSARQGEGEQYF. CDR3 DNA: TGCAGCGCCAGACAGGGGGAGGGCGAGCAGTACTTC.